The clone carrying this T cell receptor (beta chain) was seen at least ten times. Antigen specificity is unknown. These data originate in a study of identical twins. Findings and caveats of the study: Cord blood's abundant beta clonotypes had fewer insertions, unlike memory repertoires. Models underestimated out-of-frame TCR alpha sharing in monozygotic twins. Some out-of-frame alpha sequences were shared by twins, and these showed excess low generation probability. Partial confounding of zero-insertion analyses by invariant MAIT and iNKT cells was possible.

One entry per CDR3 protein results from TCRdb running MiXCR on the 5' RACE reads. The repertoire has approximately 670,000 distinct CDR3 sequences, around 5.7% of them found once; the top ten carry 1.5% to 2%. Trimming removed 7 bases from V and 4 bases from J, with 13 bases in between. The CDR3 extends over 13 amino acids. From germline, CDR1 is MGHRA and CDR2 YSYEKL. This TCR was recovered from a man between 18 and 35 years old in good health. Sequenced sample: naive T cells sorted from blood. The chain employs TRBV4-1 and TRBJ1-2; unclear D gene. The CDR3 loop reads CASTVGDGYGYTF. CDR3 nucleotides: TGCGCCAGCACGGTCGGAGACGGCTATGGCTACACCTTC.